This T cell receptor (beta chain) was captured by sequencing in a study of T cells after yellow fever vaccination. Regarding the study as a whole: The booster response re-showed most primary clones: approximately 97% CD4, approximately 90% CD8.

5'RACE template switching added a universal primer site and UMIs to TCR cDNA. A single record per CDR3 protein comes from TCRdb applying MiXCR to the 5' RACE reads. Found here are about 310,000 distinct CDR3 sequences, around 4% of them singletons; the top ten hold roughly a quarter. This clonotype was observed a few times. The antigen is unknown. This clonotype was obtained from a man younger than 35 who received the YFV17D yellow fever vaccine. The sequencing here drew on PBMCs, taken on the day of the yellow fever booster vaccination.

The CDR3 is CASSAPPGSPSGANVLTF. CDR3 in DNA: TGTGCCAGCAGCGCCCCACCCGGCAGCCCCTCTGGGGCCAACGTCCTGACTTTC. The chain uses TRBV9 and TRBJ2-6; D is ambiguous. This CDR3 contains 18 residues. Trimming removed 3 bases at V and 0 bases at J, with 16 bases between. CDR1 and CDR2 from the germline V gene are SGDLS and YYNGEE. The complete variable domain, with remaining parts taken from reference TRBV9 and TRBJ2-6, reads DSGVTQTPKHLITATGQRVTLRCSPRSGDLSVYWYQQSLDQGLQFLIQYYNGEERAKGNILERFSAQQFPDLHSELNLSSLELGDSALYFCASSAPPGSPSGANVLTFGAGSRLTVL.